A single sample gave rise to the 3 T cell receptor beta chains below, sequenced in a study of cytomegalovirus exposure and HLA in healthy donors. Amplification used 60 Vbeta primers and 13 Jbeta primers. Repertoires were generated with immunoSEQ multiplex PCR, while TCRdb's copy carries only in-frame clones and drops some. The table lists 55,000 to 70,000 clones, with around 2.4% in the top ten. The sequenced material came from PBMCs. All receptors derive from a female donor in good health and CMV-seropositive.

CDR3 bases: TGTGCCAGCAGCGAGACAGTCGGGGGTGGCTACACCTTC. Translated, it gives CASSETVGGGYTF. The rearrangement uses TRBV9 and TRBJ1-2; D may be TRBD1 (5 bases). The V end was cut by 3 bases, the J end by 7 bases, with 13 bases between. This CDR3 is 13 amino acids long. Germline lookup yields CDR1 SGDLS and CDR2 YYNGEE.

The gene calls are TRBV7-9 and TRBJ2-5; 8 nucleotides line up with TRBD1. CDR1 SEHNR and CDR2 FQNEAQ come from the germline V gene (reference sequence). Trimming took 1 base from V and 5 from J; bases not matched to a gene: 6. The length of the CDR3 is 15 residues. CDR3 amino acids: CASSLGSTGEETQYF. CDR3 nucleotide sequence: TGTGCCAGCAGCTTAGGGTCGACAGGGGAGGAGACCCAGTACTTC.

This chain joins TRBV4-2 and TRBJ1-1, with a weak D call TRBD1 (5 bases). This CDR3 has 14 residues. Trimming shortened V by 4 bases and J by 1 base, and 10 bases separated the two germline ends. Germline values: CDR1 LGHNA, CDR2 YNFKEQ. The CDR3 sequence: CASSPPGSNTEAFF. CDR3 in DNA: TGTGCCAGCAGCCCCCCAGGGTCGAACACTGAAGCTTTCTTT.